A selection of T cell receptor beta chains follows, all from one sample in a study of T cell changes during pregnancy in multiple sclerosis. Generated by immunoSEQ multiplex PCR, the TCRdb table keeps only in-frame clones and is missing some. The sample shows fewer than 60,000 clones, less than 95% of them seen only once. Sequencing used peripheral blood, obtained in the third trimester of pregnancy. These receptor sequences come from a female donor in good health, enrolled as a control in a pregnancy study. CDR3s include the opening cysteine and the closing phenylalanine or tryptophan. The D gene is left open where the match is weak. Only some rows state a clone size, as once, few, many or a class for expanded clones.

d_gene	v_gene	j_gene	abundance	CDR3nt	CDR3aa
.	TRBV7-9	TRBJ1-6	once	TGTGCCAGCAGCTTATCGGGGTATAATTCACCCCTCCACTTT	CASSLSGYNSPLHF
.	TRBV2	TRBJ2-1	.	TGTGCCAGCAGTGAGAGCTGGTTTTACAATGAGCAGTTCTTC	CASSESWFYNEQFF
TRBD1	TRBV19	TRBJ1-6	.	TGTGCCAGTAAGGGGCAGGGGGCCTATAATTCACCCCTCCACTTT	CASKGQGAYNSPLHF
.	TRBV5-1	TRBJ2-5	.	TGCGCCAGCAGCAGGGGAGAGACCCAGTACTTC	CASSRGETQYF
TRBD2	TRBV9	TRBJ2-1	.	TGTGCCAGCAGCGGAAGGACTAGCGGAGCCGACAATGGGCAGTTCTTC	CASSGRTSGADNGQFF
TRBD1	TRBV5-1	TRBJ2-1	.	TGCGCCAGCAGCTCATCCCGGGACAGCTACAATGAGCAGTTCTTC	CASSSSRDSYNEQFF
.	TRBV9	TRBJ2-1	.	TGTGCCAGCAGCGTAAGTTCGGGCCTGGACACCGAGCAGTTCTTC	CASSVSSGLDTEQFF
TRBD1	TRBV5-4	TRBJ2-5	.	TGTGCCAGCAGCTTGGGGTCAGGGGGTGGAGAGACCCAGTACTTC	CASSLGSGGGETQYF
TRBD2	TRBV5-4	TRBJ2-1	once	TGTGCCAGCAGCTGGGGTGGAGCGGGAGTCCCCTACAATGAGCAGTTCTTC	CASSWGGAGVPYNEQFF
.	TRBV10-1	TRBJ2-3	.	TGCGCCAGCAGTGATCGGTCAATTGCTACAGATACGCAGTATTTT	CASSDRSIATDTQYF
.	TRBV5-1	TRBJ1-2	.	TGCGCCAGCAGCCCGCGGGGAGGAGACTATGGCTACACCTTC	CASSPRGGDYGYTF
TRBD2	TRBV27	TRBJ2-2	.	TGTGCCAGCAGTTTGGGCGGGGGGTTAAACACCGGGGAGCTGTTTTTT	CASSLGGGLNTGELFF
TRBD2	TRBV6-5	TRBJ2-7	.	TGTGCCAGCAGTTACTCGGGACTAGCGGGGGGTTACGAGCAGTACTTC	CASSYSGLAGGYEQYF
.	TRBV19	TRBJ1-2	.	TGTGCCAGTAGTATAGATCTCGCCCTCAGGGTTAATTATGGCTACACCTTC	CASSIDLALRVNYGYTF
.	TRBV6-5	TRBJ1-2	.	TGTGCCAGCAGTTACTCCACAGGAATCGGCTACACCTTC	CASSYSTGIGYTF
TRBD1	TRBV30	TRBJ1-1	.	TGTGCCTGGAGTGACAGGGGGCGGGACACTGAAGCTTTCTTT	CAWSDRGRDTEAFF
TRBD1	TRBV27	TRBJ1-2	.	TGTGCCAGCAGTTCGCCGGGACAGGCCGAATCTAACTATGGCTACACCTTC	CASSSPGQAESNYGYTF
.	TRBV30	TRBJ2-7	.	TGTGCCTGGAATCTCTGGGGCAGCCAATACGAGCAGTACTTC	CAWNLWGSQYEQYF
.	TRBV6-6	TRBJ2-2	.	TGTGCCAGCAGCGCTCCGGGGAGTGTAGGGGAGCTGTTTTTT	CASSAPGSVGELFF
TRBD2	TRBV7-2	TRBJ2-3	few	TGTGCCAGCAGCTTTCTAGCGGGGGATACGCAGTATTTT	CASSFLAGDTQYF
TRBD1	TRBV11-2	TRBJ2-5	.	TGTGCCAGCAGCTTAGGGGACAGGGGCAAAGAGACCCAGTACTTC	CASSLGDRGKETQYF
.	TRBV2	TRBJ1-3	once	TGTGCCAGCAGTGAAAGGCTCGGGGGAGTCGGTGGAAACACCATATATTTT	CASSERLGGVGGNTIYF
.	TRBV29-1	TRBJ2-7	.	TGCAGCGTTGTGATAGCGGTGAGCTCCTACGAGCAGTACTTC	CSVVIAVSSYEQYF
TRBD1	TRBV19	TRBJ2-1	.	TGTGCCAGCCAGATGGACAGGGGGAGGGATGAGCAGTTCTTC	CASQMDRGRDEQFF